This T cell receptor beta chain was retrieved from a study of human thymus T cells. Study-wide results and limits: Related research described thymic repertoires that were highly overlapping among unrelated individuals. Apparent bias marked the V and J gene usage of thymic and blood repertoires.

With 6 bases removed from V and 6 bases from J, the gap between germline ends came to 14 bases. CDR1 is ENHRY, CDR2 SYGVKD, per germline. The CDR3 extends over 13 amino acids. From resections taken during corrective heart surgery, the thymus tissue was obtained. Finnish infants who were healthy and having corrective surgery for congenital heart defects made up the donors. Method: immunoSEQ multiplex PCR; TCRdb's copy keeps in-frame clones and lacks some. The repertoire holds roughly 130,000 clones, with approximately 96% as singletons. Details on this clone: Antigen unknown.

The sequenced sample was thymus tissue. The clonotype was recovered from a boy less than two years old with a congenital heart defect but otherwise immunologically healthy. The chain uses TRBV10-3 and TRBJ1-2; D ambiguous. This CDR3 reads CAIRDEKDDGYTF. In DNA form, the CDR3 reads TGTGCCATCAGGGACGAAAAAGACGATGGCTACACCTTC.